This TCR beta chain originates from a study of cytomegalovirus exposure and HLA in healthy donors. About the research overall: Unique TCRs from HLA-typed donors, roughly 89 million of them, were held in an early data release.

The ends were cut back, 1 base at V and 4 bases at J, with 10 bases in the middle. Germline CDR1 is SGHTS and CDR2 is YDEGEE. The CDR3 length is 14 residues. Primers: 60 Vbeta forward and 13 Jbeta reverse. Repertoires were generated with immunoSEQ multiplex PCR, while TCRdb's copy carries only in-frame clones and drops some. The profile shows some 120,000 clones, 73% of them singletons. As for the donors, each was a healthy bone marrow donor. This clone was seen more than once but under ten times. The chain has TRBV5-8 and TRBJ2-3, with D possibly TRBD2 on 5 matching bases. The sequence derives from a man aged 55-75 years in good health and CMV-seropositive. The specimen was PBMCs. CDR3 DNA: TGTGCCAGCAGCTTGACTAGTTTCGCAGATACGCAGTATTTT. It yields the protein CASSLTSFADTQYF.